This passage covers 6 T cell receptor beta chains from one sample sequenced in a study of cytomegalovirus exposure and HLA in healthy donors. A multiplex PCR was run with 60 Vbeta primers and 13 Jbeta primers. Here immunoSEQ multiplex PCR was the method, and the copy in TCRdb shows in-frame clones only, minus some. This sample has around 140,000 clones, with over 65% found just once. Sequenced sample: PBMCs. These receptors were collected from a man between 35 and 55 years old in good health and CMV-seronegative.

J is TRBJ2-7 and V is TRBV5-6; 12 bases are a match to TRBD2. Germline CDR1 and CDR2: SGHDT and YYEEEE. The V gene end was trimmed by 6 bases and the J gene end by 5 bases; junction bases not matched to a gene: 12. The CDR3 is 16 amino acids. The CDR3 nucleotides are TGTGCCAGCACCATTCGGGCTAGCGGGGGGGCGGACGAGCAGTACTTC. Translated, it gives CASTIRASGGADEQYF.

This chain uses TRBV4-1 with TRBJ2-3; TRBD2 agrees at 8 bases. Germline V gives CDR1 MGHRA, CDR2 YSYEKL. The CDR3 loop spans 15 amino acids. V shed 4 bases and J 3 bases; nucleotides not matched to a gene: 6. The CDR3 DNA reads as TGCGCCAGCAGCCGCCCAGCGGGAGAAACAGATACGCAGTATTTT. This encodes CASSRPAGETDTQYF.

The chain has TRBV27 and TRBJ2-1, with 7 bases that match TRBD2. The CDR3 covers 18 residues. V was clipped by 4 bases and J by 0 bases; unmatched bases: 12. Germline assignment: CDR1 MNHEY and CDR2 SMNVEV (reference sequence). The CDR3 here is CASSSPSLAELSYNEQFF. The CDR3 DNA sequence: TGTGCCAGCAGTTCCCCCTCTCTAGCGGAACTCTCCTACAATGAGCAGTTCTTC.

J is TRBJ1-2 and V is TRBV19, with D perhaps TRBD1 (6 bases). Germline CDR1 LNHDA, CDR2 SQIVND (reference sequence). This CDR3 is 10 amino acids long. V was pared by 9 bases and J by 7 bases, with 9 bases between. The CDR3 region has the DNA TGTGCCAGCCAGGGGCGTGGCTACACCTTC. Translating gives CASQGRGYTF. The variable domain in full, completed from reference TRBV19 and TRBJ1-2, reads DGGITQSPKYLFRKEGQNVTLSCEQNLNHDAMYWYRQDPGQGLRLIYYSQIVNDFQKGDIAEGYSVSREKKESFPLTVTSAQKNPTAFYLCASQGRGYTFGSGTRLTVV.

V and J are TRBV5-8 and TRBJ1-2; D is possibly TRBD1 (6 bases). The CDR3 extends over 16 amino acids. The germline V and J ends were trimmed by 0 bases and 4 bases, with 16 bases remaining between them. Germline V gene data show CDR1 as SGHTS and CDR2 as YDEGEE. The CDR3: CASSLAGRGWSYGYTF. CDR3 in DNA: TGTGCCAGCAGCTTGGCGGGCAGGGGATGGAGCTATGGCTACACCTTC.

This clone occurred a few times. V is TRBV30 and J is TRBJ1-2, with 10 bases fitting TRBD1. Trimming removed 0 bases from V and 7 bases from J; junction bases left unmatched: 5. CDR1 is GTSNPN and CDR2 is SVGIG in the germline V gene (reference sequence). This CDR3 is built from 14 residues. CDR3 loop: CAWSVRDRGSGYTF. The CDR3 bases are TGTGCCTGGAGTGTCAGGGACAGGGGCTCTGGCTACACCTTC.